The TCR beta chain under discussion was sequenced for a study of low-dose radiotherapy and immunotherapy resistance in tumors. Study background: The patients were given nivolumab 240 mg every two weeks and ipilimumab 1 mg/kg every six weeks, through an intravenous route. Aspirin was administered orally at 300 mg daily for four cycles, commencing on cycle 1 day 1.

Alpha- and beta-chain coverage of first-strand cDNA came from TRAV- and TRBV-specific primers. A roughly 22-cycle PCR with a constant-region primer and V-primer adapter amplified TCRs. Amplifying the isolated mRNA was done by in vitro transcription. A single record per CDR3 protein comes from TCRdb applying MiXCR to the reads. This table holds tens of thousands of distinct CDR3 sequences, 9% to 9.5% found once. This clonotype was counted ten times or more. The time point here: before trial treatment. This CDR3 is 14 amino acids long. Trimming took 5 bases from V and 10 from J, leaving 20 bases between them. Germline loops: CDR1 MDHEN, CDR2 SYDVKM.

The specimen was PBMCs, collected before treatment. The chain recombines TRBV28 with TRBJ1-1; D might be TRBD1 (5 bases). The sequence derives from a male donor with prostate cancer. DNA for the CDR3: TGTGCCAGCAGTCTCGGTTTTTGGGGACGGACAGCTTTCTTT. This sequence encodes CASSLGFWGRTAFF.